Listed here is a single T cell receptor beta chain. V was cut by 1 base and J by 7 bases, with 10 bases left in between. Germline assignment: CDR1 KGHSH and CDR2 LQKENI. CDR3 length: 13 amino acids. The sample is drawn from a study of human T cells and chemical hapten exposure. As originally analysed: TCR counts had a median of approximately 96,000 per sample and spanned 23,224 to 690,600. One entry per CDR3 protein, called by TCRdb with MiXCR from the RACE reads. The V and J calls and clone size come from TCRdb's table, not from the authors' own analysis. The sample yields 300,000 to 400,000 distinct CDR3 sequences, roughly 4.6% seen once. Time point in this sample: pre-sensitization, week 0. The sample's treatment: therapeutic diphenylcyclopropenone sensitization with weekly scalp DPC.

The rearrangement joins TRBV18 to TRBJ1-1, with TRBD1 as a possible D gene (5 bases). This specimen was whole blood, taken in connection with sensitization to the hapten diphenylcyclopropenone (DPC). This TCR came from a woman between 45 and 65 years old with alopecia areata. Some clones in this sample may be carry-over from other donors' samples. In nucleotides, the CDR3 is TGTGCCAGCTCACCACGAGGGGCCGATGAAGCTTTCTTT. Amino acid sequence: CASSPRGADEAFF.